This T cell receptor beta chain is drawn from a study of radiotherapy plus CTLA-4 blockade in lung cancer listed by TCRdb under 2018. As for the study more broadly: Among enrolled patients, under 20% had an objective response and roughly 30% reached disease control.

Note on this clone: Its antigen specificity is not known. No much larger clone is present one base from it, and per-base qualities are unavailable.

Libraries came from the immunoSEQ multiplex PCR assay. TCRdb holds this immuneACCESS table with in-frame rearrangements only. Some clones are missing; in checked studies, unresolved V genes explain under half, and the rest has no known cause. The sample table records about 36,000 clones; roughly 72% of these occur just once. Together, the top ten hold about 11% of the sample. Overall study outcomes, separate from this receptor: The strongest predictors of response, as reported, were early dynamic changes in blood T cell clones along with a rise in serum interferon-beta after radiation. After treatment with radiotherapy and ipilimumab, TCR clones that originated in tumors expanded in peripheral blood.

The study evaluated CTLA-4 blockade (ipilimumab) given together with focal radiation therapy in patients who had chemo-refractory metastatic non-small-cell lung cancer. V drops 4 bases and J drops 11 bases, leaving 18 bases in between. Reading from cysteine to phenylalanine, the CDR3 counts 14 amino acids. The sequence is cut down to CDR3 DNA, 42 bases in frame from base 1. Per the germline V gene, LGHNT is the CDR1 and FRNRAP is the CDR2. This clonotype was obtained from a human donor with non-small cell lung cancer who had stable disease on radiotherapy plus ipilimumab. This specimen consisted of peripheral blood, obtained from a patient treated with radiotherapy plus ipilimumab. The chain is made from TRBV12-5 and TRBJ1-5; the D region possibly corresponds to TRBD1 (5 bases align). The nucleotide sequence is given as TGTGCTAGTGGTTGGGGAGGAACCAGGGAGACCCAGCATTTT. The encoded protein is CASGWGGTRETQHF.